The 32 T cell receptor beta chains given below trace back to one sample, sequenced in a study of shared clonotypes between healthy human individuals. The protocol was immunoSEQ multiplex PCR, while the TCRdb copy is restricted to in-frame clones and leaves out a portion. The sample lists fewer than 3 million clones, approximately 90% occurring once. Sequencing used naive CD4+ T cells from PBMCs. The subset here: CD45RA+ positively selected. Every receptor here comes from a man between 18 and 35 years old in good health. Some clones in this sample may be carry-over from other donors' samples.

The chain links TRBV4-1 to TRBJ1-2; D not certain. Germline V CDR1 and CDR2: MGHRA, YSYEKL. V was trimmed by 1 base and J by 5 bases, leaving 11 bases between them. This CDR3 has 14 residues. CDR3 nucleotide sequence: TGCGCCAGCAGCCAAGGTTGGAGCGAGTATGGCTACACCTTC. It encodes CASSQGWSEYGYTF.

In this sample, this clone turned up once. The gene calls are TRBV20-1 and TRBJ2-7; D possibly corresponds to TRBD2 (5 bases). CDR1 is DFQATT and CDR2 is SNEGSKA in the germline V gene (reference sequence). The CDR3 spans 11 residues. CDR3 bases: TGCAGGGGCGGGCCCCCCGACGAGCAGTACTTC. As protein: CRGGPPDEQYF.

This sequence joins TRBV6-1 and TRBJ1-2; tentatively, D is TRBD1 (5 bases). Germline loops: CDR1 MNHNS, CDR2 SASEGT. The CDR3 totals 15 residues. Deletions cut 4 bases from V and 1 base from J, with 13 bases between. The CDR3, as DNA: TGTGCCAGCAGTGCTTGGGTAGGGGTTAACTATGGCTACACCTTC. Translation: CASSAWVGVNYGYTF.

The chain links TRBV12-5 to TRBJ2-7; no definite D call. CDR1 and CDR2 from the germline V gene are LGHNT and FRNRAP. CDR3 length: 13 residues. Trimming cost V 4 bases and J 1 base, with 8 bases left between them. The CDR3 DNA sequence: TGTGCTAGTGGTTATGGGGATTCCTACGAGCAGTACTTC. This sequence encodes CASGYGDSYEQYF.

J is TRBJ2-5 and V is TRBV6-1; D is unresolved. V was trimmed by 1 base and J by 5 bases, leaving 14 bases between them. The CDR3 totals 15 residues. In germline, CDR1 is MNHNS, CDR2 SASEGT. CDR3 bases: TGTGCCAGCAGTGAAGGGAGAGCTCAGGAGGAGACCCAGTACTTC. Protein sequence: CASSEGRAQEETQYF.

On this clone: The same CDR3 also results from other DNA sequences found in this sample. The CDR3 region has the DNA TGTGCCAGCTCACGAACGGTAAATAGCAATCAGCCCCAGCATTTT. This sequence encodes CASSRTVNSNQPQHF. The chain couples TRBV18 to TRBJ1-5; D gene ambiguous. Germline loops: CDR1 KGHSH, CDR2 LQKENI. V was clipped by 4 bases and J by 0 bases, with 10 bases between them. The length of the CDR3 is 15 residues.

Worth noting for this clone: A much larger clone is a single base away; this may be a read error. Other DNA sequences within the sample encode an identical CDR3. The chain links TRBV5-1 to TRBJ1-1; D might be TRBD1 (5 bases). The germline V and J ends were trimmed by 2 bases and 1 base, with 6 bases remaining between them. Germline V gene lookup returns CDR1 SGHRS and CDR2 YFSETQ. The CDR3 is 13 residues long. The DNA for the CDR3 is TGCGCCAGCAGCTTCACAGGGAACACTGAAGCTTTCTTT. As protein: CASSFTGNTEAFF.

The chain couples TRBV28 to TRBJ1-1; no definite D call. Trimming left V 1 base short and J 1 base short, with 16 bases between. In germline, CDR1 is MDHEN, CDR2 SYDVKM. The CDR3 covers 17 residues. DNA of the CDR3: TGTGCCAGCAGTTTATTGCGTTTTGGACGGGGGAACACTGAAGCTTTCTTT. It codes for CASSLLRFGRGNTEAFF.

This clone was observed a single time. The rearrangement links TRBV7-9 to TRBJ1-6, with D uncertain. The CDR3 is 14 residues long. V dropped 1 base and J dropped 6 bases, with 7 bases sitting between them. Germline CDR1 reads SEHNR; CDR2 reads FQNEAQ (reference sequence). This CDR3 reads CASSLENSNSPLHF. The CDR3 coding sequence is TGTGCCAGCAGCTTAGAGAACAGTAATTCACCCCTCCACTTT. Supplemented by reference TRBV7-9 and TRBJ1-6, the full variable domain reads DTGVSQNPRHKITKRGQNVTFRCDPISEHNRLYWYRQTLGQGPEFLTYFQNEAQLEKSRLLSDRFSAERPKGSFSTLEIQRTEQGDSAMYLCASSLENSNSPLHFGNGTRLTVT.

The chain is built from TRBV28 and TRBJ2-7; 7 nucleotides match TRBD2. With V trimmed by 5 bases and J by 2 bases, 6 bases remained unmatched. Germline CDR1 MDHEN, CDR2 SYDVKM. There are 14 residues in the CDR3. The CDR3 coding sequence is TGTGCCAGCAGTCTTCTAGCGGAGACCTACGAGCAGTACTTC. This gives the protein CASSLLAETYEQYF.

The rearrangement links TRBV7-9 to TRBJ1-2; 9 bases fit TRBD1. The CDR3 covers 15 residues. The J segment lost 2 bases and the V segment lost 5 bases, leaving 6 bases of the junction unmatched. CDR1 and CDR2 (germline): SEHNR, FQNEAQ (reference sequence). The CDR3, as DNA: TGTGCCAGCAGCCCATGGGACAGGGAGAACTATGGCTACACCTTC. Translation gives CASSPWDRENYGYTF.

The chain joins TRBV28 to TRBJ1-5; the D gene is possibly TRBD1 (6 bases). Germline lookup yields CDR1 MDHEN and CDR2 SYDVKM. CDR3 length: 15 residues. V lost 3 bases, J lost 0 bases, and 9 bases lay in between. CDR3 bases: TGTGCCAGCAGTTTTCAGGGGATTAGCAATCAGCCCCAGCATTTT. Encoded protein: CASSFQGISNQPQHF.

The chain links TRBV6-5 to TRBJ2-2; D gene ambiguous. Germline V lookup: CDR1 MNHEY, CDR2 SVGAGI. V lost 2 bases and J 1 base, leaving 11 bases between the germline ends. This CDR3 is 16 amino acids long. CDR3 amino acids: CASSYGRPRNTGELFF. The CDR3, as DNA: TGTGCCAGCAGTTACGGCCGGCCCAGGAACACCGGGGAGCTGTTTTTT.

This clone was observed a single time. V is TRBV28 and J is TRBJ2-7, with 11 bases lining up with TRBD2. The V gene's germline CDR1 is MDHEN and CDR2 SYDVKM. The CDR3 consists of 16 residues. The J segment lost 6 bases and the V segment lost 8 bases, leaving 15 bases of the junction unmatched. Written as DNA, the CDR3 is TGTGCCAGCGTTCCGACGCGGGGTAGCGGGAGGGCCGAGCAGTACTTC. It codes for CASVPTRGSGRAEQYF.

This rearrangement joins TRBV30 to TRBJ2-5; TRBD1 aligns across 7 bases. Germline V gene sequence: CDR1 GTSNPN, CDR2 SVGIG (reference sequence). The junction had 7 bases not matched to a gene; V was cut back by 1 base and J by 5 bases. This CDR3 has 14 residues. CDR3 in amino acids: CAWSAPGQRETQYF. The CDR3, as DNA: TGTGCCTGGAGTGCACCGGGACAGAGGGAGACCCAGTACTTC.

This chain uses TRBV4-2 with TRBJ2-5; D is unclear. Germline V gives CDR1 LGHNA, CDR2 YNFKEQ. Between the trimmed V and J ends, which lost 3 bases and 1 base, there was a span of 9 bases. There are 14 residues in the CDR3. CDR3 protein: CASSHGLFQETQYF. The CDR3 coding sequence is TGTGCCAGCAGCCACGGCCTTTTCCAAGAGACCCAGTACTTC.

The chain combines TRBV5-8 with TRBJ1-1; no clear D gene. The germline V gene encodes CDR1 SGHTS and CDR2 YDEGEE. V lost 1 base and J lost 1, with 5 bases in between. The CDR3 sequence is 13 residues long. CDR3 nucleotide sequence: TGTGCCAGCAGCTTGCAAGAGAACACTGAAGCTTTCTTT. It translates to CASSLQENTEAFF.

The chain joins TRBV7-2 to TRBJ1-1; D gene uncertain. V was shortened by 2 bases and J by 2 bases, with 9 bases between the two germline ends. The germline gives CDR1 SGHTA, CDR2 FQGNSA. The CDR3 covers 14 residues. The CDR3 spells CASSLSPGNTEAFF. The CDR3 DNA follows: TGTGCCAGCAGCTTATCTCCAGGAAACACTGAAGCTTTCTTT.

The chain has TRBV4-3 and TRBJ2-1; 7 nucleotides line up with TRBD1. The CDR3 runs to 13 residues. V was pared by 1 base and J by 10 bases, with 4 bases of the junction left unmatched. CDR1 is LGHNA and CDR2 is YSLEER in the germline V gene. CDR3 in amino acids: CASSQVAGGEQFF. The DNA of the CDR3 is TGCGCCAGCAGCCAAGTCGCAGGGGGAGAGCAGTTCTTC.

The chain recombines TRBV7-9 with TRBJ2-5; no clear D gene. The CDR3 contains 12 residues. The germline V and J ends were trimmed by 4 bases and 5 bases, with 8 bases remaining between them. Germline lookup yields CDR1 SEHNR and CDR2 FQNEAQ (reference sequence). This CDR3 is CASSSSGETQYF. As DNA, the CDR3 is TGTGCCAGCAGCTCAAGTGGTGAGACCCAGTACTTC.

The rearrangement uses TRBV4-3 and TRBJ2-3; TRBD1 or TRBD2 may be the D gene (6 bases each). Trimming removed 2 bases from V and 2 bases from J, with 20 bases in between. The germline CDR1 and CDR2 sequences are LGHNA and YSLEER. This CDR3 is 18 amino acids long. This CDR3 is CASSQLGGRDPSTDTQYF. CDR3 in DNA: TGCGCCAGCAGCCAACTTGGGGGGCGCGACCCATCCACAGATACGCAGTATTTT.

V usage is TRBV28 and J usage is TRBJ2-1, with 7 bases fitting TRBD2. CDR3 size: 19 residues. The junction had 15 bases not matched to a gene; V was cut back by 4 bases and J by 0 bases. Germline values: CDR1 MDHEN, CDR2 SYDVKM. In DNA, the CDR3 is TGTGCCAGCAGTTATACTAGCGTCGAGGGGCCAAGCTCCTACAATGAGCAGTTCTTC. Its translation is CASSYTSVEGPSSYNEQFF.

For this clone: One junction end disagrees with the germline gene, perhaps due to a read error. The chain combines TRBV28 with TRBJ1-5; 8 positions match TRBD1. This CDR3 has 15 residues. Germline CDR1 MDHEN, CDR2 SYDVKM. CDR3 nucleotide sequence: TGTGCCAGCAGGCCAGGGGCAGGGGGCAACCAGCCCCAGCATTTT. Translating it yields CASRPGAGGNQPQHF.

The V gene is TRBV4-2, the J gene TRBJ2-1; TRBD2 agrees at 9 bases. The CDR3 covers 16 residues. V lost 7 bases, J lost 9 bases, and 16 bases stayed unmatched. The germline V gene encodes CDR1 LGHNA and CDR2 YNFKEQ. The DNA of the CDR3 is TGTGCCAGCAAAGGTGAGGCGGGAGGGCCCGTTGGTGAGCAGTTCTTC. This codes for CASKGEAGGPVGEQFF.

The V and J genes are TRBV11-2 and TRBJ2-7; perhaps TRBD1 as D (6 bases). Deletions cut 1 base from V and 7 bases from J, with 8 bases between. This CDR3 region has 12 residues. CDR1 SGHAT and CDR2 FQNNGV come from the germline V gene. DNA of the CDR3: TGTGCCAGCAGCTTAGCAGGGGTGGAGCAGTACTTC. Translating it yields CASSLAGVEQYF.

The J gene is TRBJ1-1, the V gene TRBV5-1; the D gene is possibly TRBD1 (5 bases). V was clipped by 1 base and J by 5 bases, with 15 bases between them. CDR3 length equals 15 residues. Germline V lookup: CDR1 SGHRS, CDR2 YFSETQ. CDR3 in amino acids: CASSLKTGVGTEAFF. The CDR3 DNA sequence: TGCGCCAGCAGCTTGAAGACGGGGGTGGGAACTGAAGCTTTCTTT.

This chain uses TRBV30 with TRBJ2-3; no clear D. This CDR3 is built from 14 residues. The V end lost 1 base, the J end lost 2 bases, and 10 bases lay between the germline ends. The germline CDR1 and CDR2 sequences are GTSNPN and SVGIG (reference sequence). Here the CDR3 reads CAWSAASPTDTQYF. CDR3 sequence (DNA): TGTGCCTGGAGTGCGGCCTCGCCCACAGATACGCAGTATTTT. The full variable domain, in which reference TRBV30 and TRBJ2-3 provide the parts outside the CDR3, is SQTIHQWPATLVQPVGSPLSLECTVEGTSNPNLYWYRQAAGRGLQLLFYSVGIGQISSEVPQNLSASRPQDRQFILSSKKLLLSDSGFYLCAWSAASPTDTQYFGPGTRLTVL.

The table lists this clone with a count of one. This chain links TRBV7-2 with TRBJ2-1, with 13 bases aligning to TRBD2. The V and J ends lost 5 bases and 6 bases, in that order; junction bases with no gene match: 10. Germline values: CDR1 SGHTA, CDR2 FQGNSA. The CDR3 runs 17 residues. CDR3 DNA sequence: TGTGCCAGCAGCCCCTGGACTAGCGGGAGAGCGGGCAATGAGCAGTTCTTC. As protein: CASSPWTSGRAGNEQFF. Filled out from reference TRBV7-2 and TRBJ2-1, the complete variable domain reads GAGVSQSPSNKVTEKGKDVELRCDPISGHTALYWYRQSLGQGLEFLIYFQGNSAPDKSGLPSDRFSAERTGGSVSTLTIQRTQQEDSAVYLCASSPWTSGRAGNEQFFGPGTRLTVL.

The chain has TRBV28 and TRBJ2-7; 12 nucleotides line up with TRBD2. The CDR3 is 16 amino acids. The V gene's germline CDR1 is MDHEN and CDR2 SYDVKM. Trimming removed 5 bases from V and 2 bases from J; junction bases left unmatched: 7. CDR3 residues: CASSTYRTSGTYEQYF. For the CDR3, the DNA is TGTGCCAGCAGTACCTATAGGACTAGCGGGACCTACGAGCAGTACTTC. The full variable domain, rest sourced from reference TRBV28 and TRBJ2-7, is DVKVTQSSRYLVKRTGEKVFLECVQDMDHENMFWYRQDPGLGLRLIYFSYDVKMKEKGDIPEGYSVSREKKERFSLILESASTNQTSMYLCASSTYRTSGTYEQYFGPGTRLTVT.

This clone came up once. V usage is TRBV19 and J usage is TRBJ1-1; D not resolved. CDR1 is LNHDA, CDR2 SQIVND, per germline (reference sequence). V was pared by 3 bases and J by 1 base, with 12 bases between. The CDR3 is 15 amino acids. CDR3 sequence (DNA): TGTGCCAGTAGTATCCGGCAGCGACGGAACACTGAAGCTTTCTTT. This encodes CASSIRQRRNTEAFF.

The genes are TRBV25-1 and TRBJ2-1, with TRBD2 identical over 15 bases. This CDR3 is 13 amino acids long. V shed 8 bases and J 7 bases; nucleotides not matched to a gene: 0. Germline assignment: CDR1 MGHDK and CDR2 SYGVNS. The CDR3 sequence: CASGLAGGNEQFF. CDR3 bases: TGTGCCAGCGGACTAGCGGGAGGGAATGAGCAGTTCTTC.

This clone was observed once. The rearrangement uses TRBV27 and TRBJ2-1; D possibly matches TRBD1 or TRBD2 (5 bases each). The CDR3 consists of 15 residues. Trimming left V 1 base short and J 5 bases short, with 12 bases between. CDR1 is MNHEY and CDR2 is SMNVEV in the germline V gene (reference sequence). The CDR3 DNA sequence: TGTGCCAGCAGTTTATATGGGGGAGCGAACAATGAGCAGTTCTTC. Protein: CASSLYGGANNEQFF.